The clone carrying this T cell receptor (beta chain) was seen only a few times. Original processing notes: Amplification from reference gene primers served as the basis for estimated nucleated cell counts. The data were produced by immunoSEQ multiplex PCR, yet TCRdb's version contains in-frame clones alone and is incomplete. V and J calls and clone size are copied from that table; D and trimming were computed from the DNA. Of roughly 350,000 clones in the sample, 85% to 90% are singletons; the top ten hold 3.5% to 4%. This record belongs to a study of blood T cell repertoires in COVID-19. About the study: The United States, Italy and Spain supplied acute and convalescent COVID-19 samples.

The CDR3 sequence is 15 residues long. Germline trimming cut 3 bases from V and 7 bases from J; bases unmatched to any gene: 5. Per the germline V gene, CDR1 is KGHDR and CDR2 is SFDVKD. The source is a woman aged 45-65 years with active or convalescent COVID-19. Sequencing input: peripheral blood. The rearrangement uses TRBV24-1 and TRBJ2-2; TRBD1 agrees at 9 bases. The CDR3 DNA sequence: TGTGCCACCAGTGATACCGGGACAGGGTACGGGGAGCTGTTTTTT. Its translation is CATSDTGTGYGELFF.